This T cell receptor (beta chain) is drawn from a study of blood T cell repertoires in COVID-19. Using immunoSEQ multiplex PCR, the repertoire was profiled, and TCRdb retains in-frame clones only, with some absent. The table has under 200,000 clones, roughly 84% seen once; the top ten hold roughly 1.3%. The CDR3 has 12 amino acids. V was shortened by 6 bases and J by 5 bases, with 8 bases between the two germline ends. The chain has TRBV12-3 or TRBV12-4 and TRBJ1-5; a weak D match, TRBD1 (6 bases). The sequencing sample was made of peripheral blood. The receptor was isolated from a man aged 55 to 69 who had recovered from COVID-19. CDR3 DNA sequence: TGTGCCAGCAGGGCAGGGGATCAGCCCCAGCATTTT. It specifies CASRAGDQPQHF.